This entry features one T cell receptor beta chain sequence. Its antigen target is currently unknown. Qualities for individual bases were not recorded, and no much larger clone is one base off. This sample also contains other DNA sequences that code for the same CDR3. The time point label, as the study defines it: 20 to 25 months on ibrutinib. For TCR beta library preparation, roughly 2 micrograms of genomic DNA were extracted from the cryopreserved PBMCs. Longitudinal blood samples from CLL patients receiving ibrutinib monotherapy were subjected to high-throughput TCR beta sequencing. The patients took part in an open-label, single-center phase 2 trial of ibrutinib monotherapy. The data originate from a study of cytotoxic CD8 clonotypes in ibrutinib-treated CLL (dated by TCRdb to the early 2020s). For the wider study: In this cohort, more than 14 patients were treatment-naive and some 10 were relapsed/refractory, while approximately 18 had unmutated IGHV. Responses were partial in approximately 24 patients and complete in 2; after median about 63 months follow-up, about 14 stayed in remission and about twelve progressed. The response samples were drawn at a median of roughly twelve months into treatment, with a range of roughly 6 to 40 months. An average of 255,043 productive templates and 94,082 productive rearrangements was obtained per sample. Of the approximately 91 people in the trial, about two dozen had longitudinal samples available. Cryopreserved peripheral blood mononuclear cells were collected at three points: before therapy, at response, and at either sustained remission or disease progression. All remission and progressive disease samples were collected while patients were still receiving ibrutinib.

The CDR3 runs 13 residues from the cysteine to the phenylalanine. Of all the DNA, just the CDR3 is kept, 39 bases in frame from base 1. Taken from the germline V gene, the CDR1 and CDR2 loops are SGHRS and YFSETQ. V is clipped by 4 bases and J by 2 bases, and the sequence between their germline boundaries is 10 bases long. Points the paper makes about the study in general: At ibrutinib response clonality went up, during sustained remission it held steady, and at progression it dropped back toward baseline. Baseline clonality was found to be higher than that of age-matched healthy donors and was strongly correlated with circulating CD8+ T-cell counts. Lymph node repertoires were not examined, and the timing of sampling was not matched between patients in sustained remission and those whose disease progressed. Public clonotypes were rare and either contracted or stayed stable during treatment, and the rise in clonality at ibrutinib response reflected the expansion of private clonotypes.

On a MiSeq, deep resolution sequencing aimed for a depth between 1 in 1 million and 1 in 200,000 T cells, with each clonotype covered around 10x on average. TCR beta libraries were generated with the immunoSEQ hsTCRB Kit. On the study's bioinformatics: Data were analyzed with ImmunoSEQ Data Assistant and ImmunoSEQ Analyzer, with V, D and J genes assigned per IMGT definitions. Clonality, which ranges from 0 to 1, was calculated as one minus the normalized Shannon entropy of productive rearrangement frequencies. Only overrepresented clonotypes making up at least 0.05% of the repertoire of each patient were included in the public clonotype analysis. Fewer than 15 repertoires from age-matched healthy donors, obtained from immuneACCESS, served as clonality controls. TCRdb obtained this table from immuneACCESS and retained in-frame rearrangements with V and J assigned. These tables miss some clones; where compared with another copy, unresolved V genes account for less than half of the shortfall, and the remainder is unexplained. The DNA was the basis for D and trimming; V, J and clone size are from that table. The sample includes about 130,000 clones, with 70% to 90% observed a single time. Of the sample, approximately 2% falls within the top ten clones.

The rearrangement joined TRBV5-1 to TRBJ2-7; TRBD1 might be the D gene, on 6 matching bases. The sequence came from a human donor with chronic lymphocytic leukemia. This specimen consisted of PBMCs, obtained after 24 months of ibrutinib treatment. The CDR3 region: CASSLDRAYEQYF. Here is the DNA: TGCGCCAGCAGCCTGGACAGAGCCTACGAGCAGTACTTC. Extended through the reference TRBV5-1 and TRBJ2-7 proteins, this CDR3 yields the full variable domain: KAGVTQTPRYLIKTRGQQVTLSCSPISGHRSVSWYQQTPGQGLQFLFEYFSETQRNKGNFPGRFSGRQFSNSRSEMNVSTLELGDSALYLCASSLDRAYEQYFGPGTRLTVT.